Presented here are 28 T cell receptor beta chains from one specimen sequenced in a study of blood T cells in healthy people across ages. The second PCR ran roughly 7 to 12 cycles with a sample-barcoded 5' primer and J-beta primers. TCRdb re-derived calls from the 5' RACE reads in MiXCR, one entry per CDR3 protein. Among about 1.5 million distinct CDR3 sequences, under 55% were seen once, and the ten largest hold under 5%. The sequencing sample was made of blood. These receptors came from a woman aged 18-29 years in good health.

In regard to this clonotype: An end of the junction differs from the germline gene, which may be a read error. The chain carries TRBV29-1 and TRBJ2-3; D gene unclear. CDR3 length equals 15 residues. Germline V gene lookup returns CDR1 SQVTM and CDR2 ANQGSEA. CDR3 region: CSVEERADPTDTQYF. The CDR3 DNA sequence: TGCAGTGTTGAGGAAAGGGCTGACCCCACAGATACGCAGTATTTT.

In this sample, this clonotype turned up a few times. The chain combines TRBV20-1 with TRBJ2-1, with D maybe TRBD2 (6 bases). The CDR3 spans 12 residues. Germline CDR1 reads DFQATT; CDR2 reads SNEGSKA (reference sequence). Trimming stripped 1 base from V and 8 bases from J, with 9 bases between. CDR3: CSARGLVHEQFF. The CDR3 DNA follows: TGCAGTGCTAGAGGACTAGTTCATGAGCAGTTCTTC.

The chain has TRBV29-1 and TRBJ2-2; D not certain. The CDR3 consists of 12 residues. CDR1 and CDR2 (germline): SQVTM, ANQGSEA. The V and J ends lost 6 bases and 5 bases respectively, with 10 bases between them. CDR3: CSVPRVTGELFF. CDR3 sequence (DNA): TGCAGCGTCCCACGGGTGACCGGGGAGCTGTTTTTT.

V gene TRBV6-2 or TRBV6-3 combines with J gene TRBJ1-2; 8 bases map to TRBD1. Per the germline V gene, CDR1 is MNHEY and CDR2 is SVGEGT. The junction had 6 bases not matched to a gene; V was cut back by 8 bases and J by 4 bases. This CDR3 has 13 amino acids. DNA for the CDR3: TGTGCCAGCTTGCAGGGGGCAGGCTATGGCTACACCTTC. This codes for CASLQGAGYGYTF.

The CDR3 region is CAWRVAAISGANVLTF. As DNA, the CDR3 is TGTGCCTGGAGAGTTGCAGCGATCTCTGGGGCCAACGTCCTGACTTTC. This sequence joins TRBV30 and TRBJ2-6; D ambiguous. The CDR3 spans 16 residues. Germline assignment: CDR1 GTSNPN and CDR2 SVGIG (reference sequence). V was pared by 3 bases and J by 0 bases, with 12 bases between. Filled out from reference TRBV30 and TRBJ2-6, the complete variable domain reads SQTIHQWPATLVQPVGSPLSLECTVEGTSNPNLYWYRQAAGRGLQLLFYSVGIGQISSEVPQNLSASRPQDRQFILSSKKLLLSDSGFYLCAWRVAAISGANVLTFGAGSRLTVL.

This clonotype was seen more than once but under ten times. The chain is built from TRBV24-1 and TRBJ2-3; 8 nucleotides agree with TRBD1. With V trimmed by 3 bases and J by 4 bases, 8 bases remained unmatched. Per germline, CDR1 KGHDR and CDR2 SFDVKD. This CDR3 has 16 amino acids. CDR3 sequence: CATSDLGRGLADTQYF. The DNA for the CDR3 is TGTGCCACCAGTGATCTAGGCAGGGGGCTTGCAGATACGCAGTATTTT.

The V gene is TRBV4-2, the J gene TRBJ2-7; a possible D gene is TRBD2 (6 bases). This CDR3 contains 16 residues. Trimming removed 5 bases at V and 3 bases at J, with 20 bases between. CDR1 and CDR2 (germline): LGHNA, YNFKEQ. CDR3 sequence reads: CASSEQGGTSNYEQYF. CDR3 in DNA: TGTGCCAGCAGCGAGCAAGGCGGGACTTCCAACTACGAGCAGTACTTC.

This clonotype was seen many times. The V gene is TRBV7-2, the J gene TRBJ2-1, with D perhaps TRBD2 (5 bases). The CDR3 sequence is 17 residues long. V was shortened by 1 base and J by 2 bases, with 15 bases between the two germline ends. Germline V CDR1 and CDR2: SGHTA, FQGNSA. The CDR3 loop is CASSLETTPFAYNEQFF. Written as DNA, the CDR3 is TGTGCCAGCAGCTTAGAGACTACACCCTTCGCCTACAATGAGCAGTTCTTC. Using reference TRBV7-2 and TRBJ2-1 for the parts outside the CDR3, the full variable domain is GAGVSQSPSNKVTEKGKDVELRCDPISGHTALYWYRQSLGQGLEFLIYFQGNSAPDKSGLPSDRFSAERTGGSVSTLTIQRTQQEDSAVYLCASSLETTPFAYNEQFFGPGTRLTVL.

This chain uses TRBV2 with TRBJ1-6, with D possibly matching TRBD1 (6 bases). This CDR3 has 11 residues. CDR1 is SNHLY, CDR2 FYNNEI, per germline. Deletions cut 9 bases from V and 7 bases from J, with 7 bases between. CDR3 coding DNA: TGTGCCAGTACAGGGAATTCACCCCTCCACTTT. The encoded protein is CASTGNSPLHF.

The chain employs TRBV20-1 and TRBJ1-2, with no clear D. Trimming left V 0 bases short and J 5 bases short, with 13 bases between. This CDR3 spans 14 amino acids. The germline CDR1 and CDR2 sequences are DFQATT and SNEGSKA (reference sequence). Here the CDR3 reads CSARDQVTRYGYTF. The CDR3 bases are TGCAGTGCTAGAGATCAGGTCACACGGTATGGCTACACCTTC.

The chain carries TRBV29-1 and TRBJ2-1, with D unresolved. The CDR3 extends over 10 amino acids. Trimming took 5 bases from V and 3 from J, leaving 2 bases between them. Germline V gives CDR1 SQVTM, CDR2 ANQGSEA. CDR3 amino acids: CSVLYNEQFF. For the CDR3, the DNA is TGCAGCGTTCTCTACAATGAGCAGTTCTTC.

A few counts support this clonotype. The gene calls are TRBV20-1 and TRBJ1-2; D is undetermined. V was cut by 7 bases and J by 2 bases, with 8 bases left in between. Germline CDR1 is DFQATT and CDR2 is SNEGSKA (reference sequence). The CDR3 has 11 amino acids. The chain's CDR3 is CSGASNYGYTF. The CDR3 region has the DNA TGCAGTGGGGCGTCCAACTATGGCTACACCTTC.

This rearrangement joins TRBV27 to TRBJ2-1, with 7 positions matching TRBD2. The CDR3 loop spans 15 amino acids. V lost 7 bases to trimming and J lost 3 bases; unmatched junction nucleotides: 9. Germline lookup yields CDR1 MNHEY and CDR2 SMNVEV (reference sequence). The CDR3 here is CASKEEGRGYNEQFF. The CDR3 region has the DNA TGTGCCAGCAAGGAGGAAGGGAGGGGCTACAATGAGCAGTTCTTC.

This clonotype is a singleton in its sample. The chain has TRBV27 and TRBJ2-4; D is uncertain. The J call is doubtful: the DNA matches TRBJ2-5 better. Germline V CDR1 and CDR2: MNHEY, SMNVEV (reference sequence). The CDR3 is made up of 15 amino acids. The CDR3 coding sequence is TGTGCCAGCAGTTTTTACGGAGCACGACAAGAGACCCAGTACTTC. Protein sequence: CASSFYGARQETQYF.

The chain joins TRBV9 to TRBJ2-1, with TRBD1 identical over 7 bases. CDR1 is SGDLS and CDR2 is YYNGEE in the germline V gene. The length of the CDR3 is 14 residues. The junction had 4 bases not matched to a gene; V was cut back by 1 base and J by 6 bases. CDR3 loop: CASSVRTGPNEQFF. The CDR3, as DNA: TGTGCCAGCAGCGTAAGGACAGGTCCCAATGAGCAGTTCTTC.

This clonotype was observed a handful of times. This chain joins TRBV7-9 and TRBJ1-1; D unresolved. The germline CDR1 and CDR2 sequences are SEHNR and FQNEAQ (reference sequence). V dropped 1 base and J dropped 6 bases, with 15 bases sitting between them. This CDR3 contains 15 residues. CDR3 DNA sequence: TGTGCCAGCAGCTTAGTCGGAGGGTCGGCGGCTGAAGCTTTCTTT. It specifies CASSLVGGSAAEAFF.

Note on this clonotype: One end of the junction varies from germline; a read error may be responsible. The chain carries TRBV20-1 and TRBJ1-2, with D unresolved. Germline assignment: CDR1 DFQATT and CDR2 SNEGSKA (reference sequence). This CDR3 comprises 13 residues. CDR3 in amino acids: CSASANLNCGYTF. CDR3 in DNA: TGCAGTGCTAGCGCGAACCTTAACTGTGGCTACACCTTC.

J is TRBJ2-6 and V is TRBV29-1, with TRBD1 matching over 7 bases. CDR3 length equals 16 residues. Germline-derived CDR1 and CDR2 are SQVTM and ANQGSEA. V was clipped by 6 bases and J by 0 bases; unmatched bases: 8. DNA for the CDR3: TGCAGCGTCGGCGGACAGGCACACTCTGGGGCCAACGTCCTGACTTTC. Its protein is CSVGGQAHSGANVLTF.

The chain uses TRBV20-1 and TRBJ2-3; D possibly corresponds to TRBD1 (5 bases). V gave up 0 bases and J gave up 2 bases, with 18 bases separating them. The V gene's germline CDR1 is DFQATT and CDR2 SNEGSKA (reference sequence). This CDR3 spans 17 amino acids. The CDR3 DNA is TGCAGTGCTAGAGAGAGAGTGGGGCTGGGATTCACAGATACGCAGTATTTT. It is translated as CSARERVGLGFTDTQYF.

The chain couples TRBV10-1 to TRBJ2-3, with 12 bases matching TRBD2. V lost 2 bases and J lost 5; bases outside the gene matches: 5. The CDR3 is 16 amino acids. Germline V lookup: CDR1 WNHNN, CDR2 SYGVQD (reference sequence). DNA of the CDR3: TGCGCCAGCAGTGAGAGAACTAGCGGGGGGTTAGATACGCAGTATTTT. This codes for CASSERTSGGLDTQYF.

The CDR3 reads CASSLGQSITKAFF. CDR3 coding DNA: TGTGCCAGCAGCTTAGGACAGAGTATTACCAAAGCTTTCTTT. V gene TRBV7-8 combines with J gene TRBJ1-1; maybe TRBD1 (5 bases). V was cut by 1 base and J by 9 bases, with 15 bases left in between. This CDR3 spans 14 amino acids. Germline assignment: CDR1 SGHVS and CDR2 FQNEAQ.

This clonotype was seen a handful of times. The V and J genes are TRBV7-2 and TRBJ1-5, with D unresolved. The V gene lost 1 base and the J gene lost 0 bases, with 13 bases spanning the gap. The germline CDR1 and CDR2 sequences are SGHTA and FQGNSA. This CDR3 is 17 amino acids long. CDR3 sequence reads: CASSLGLAGYSNQPQHF. The CDR3 nucleotides read TGTGCCAGCAGCTTAGGGCTGGCAGGTTATAGCAATCAGCCCCAGCATTTT.

The chain couples TRBV20-1 to TRBJ2-5, with D tentatively TRBD2 (6 bases). Germline CDR1 reads DFQATT; CDR2 reads SNEGSKA (reference sequence). The CDR3 consists of 13 residues. Trimming cost V 0 bases and J 5 bases, with 10 bases left between them. CDR3 sequence (DNA): TGCAGTGCTAGAGAGGAGGGGAGGGAGACCCAGTACTTC. It specifies CSAREEGRETQYF.

The table lists this clonotype with a few counts. This chain joins TRBV29-1 and TRBJ1-2; the D gene is possibly TRBD1 (5 bases). Germline CDR1 and CDR2: SQVTM and ANQGSEA. The germline V and J ends were trimmed by 0 bases and 4 bases, with 12 bases remaining between them. This CDR3 has 14 residues. CDR3 region: CSVEERDGRYGYTF. CDR3 in DNA: TGCAGCGTTGAAGAGCGGGACGGCCGCTATGGCTACACCTTC.

The chain joins TRBV11-2 to TRBJ2-7; TRBD2 aligns across 10 bases. V lost 0 bases and J lost 5; bases outside the gene matches: 7. The CDR3 sequence is 16 residues long. CDR1 and CDR2 from the germline V gene are SGHAT and FQNNGV. The CDR3 coding sequence is TGTGCCAGCAGCTTAGAATCTAGCGGGAGCGTCCACGAGCAGTACTTC. It encodes CASSLESSGSVHEQYF. Based on the CDR3 plus reference TRBV11-2 and TRBJ2-7, the full variable domain is EAGVAQSPRYKIIEKRQSVAFWCNPISGHATLYWYQQILGQGPKLLIQFQNNGVVDDSQLPKDRFSAERLKGVDSTLKIQPAKLEDSAVYLCASSLESSGSVHEQYFGPGTRLTVT.

V and J are TRBV5-1 and TRBJ2-1, with 7 bases matching TRBD1. Losses at the gene ends were 4 bases for V and 4 bases for J; bases not matched to a gene: 8. The germline V gene has CDR1 SGHRS and CDR2 YFSETQ. This CDR3 is built from 15 residues. CDR3 amino acids: CASSVGGTVYNEQFF. The CDR3, as DNA: TGCGCCAGCAGCGTGGGTGGGACAGTATACAATGAGCAGTTCTTC.

The chain is built from TRBV27 and TRBJ2-1, with 8 bases aligning to TRBD2. The DNA end lines up better with TRBJ2-7; the J call may be wrong. The germline CDR1 and CDR2 sequences are MNHEY and SMNVEV (reference sequence). CDR3 length: 15 amino acids. The CDR3 DNA reads as TGTGCCAGCATACGTGCGGGAGGTCAGTACAATGAGCAGTACTTC. Protein sequence: CASIRAGGQYNEQYF.

In this sample, this clonotype turned up a few times. CDR3 amino acids: CASSSDLATQYF. The CDR3 DNA sequence: TGTGCCAGCAGTTCGGACCTCGCTACGCAGTATTTT. V is TRBV12-3 or TRBV12-4 and J is TRBJ2-3; D gene uncertain. CDR3 length: 12 residues. The V end was cut by 4 bases, the J end by 8 bases, with 10 bases between.